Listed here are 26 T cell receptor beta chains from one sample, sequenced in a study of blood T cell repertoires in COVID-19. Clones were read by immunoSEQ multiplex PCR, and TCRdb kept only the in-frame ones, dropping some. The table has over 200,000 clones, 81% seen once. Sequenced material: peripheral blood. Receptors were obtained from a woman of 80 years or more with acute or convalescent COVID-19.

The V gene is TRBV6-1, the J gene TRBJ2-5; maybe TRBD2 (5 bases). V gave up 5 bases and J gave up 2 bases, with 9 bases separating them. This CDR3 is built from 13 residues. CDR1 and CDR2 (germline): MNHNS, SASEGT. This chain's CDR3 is CASSSAGQETQYF. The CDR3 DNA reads TGTGCCAGCAGTAGCGCGGGTCAAGAGACCCAGTACTTC.

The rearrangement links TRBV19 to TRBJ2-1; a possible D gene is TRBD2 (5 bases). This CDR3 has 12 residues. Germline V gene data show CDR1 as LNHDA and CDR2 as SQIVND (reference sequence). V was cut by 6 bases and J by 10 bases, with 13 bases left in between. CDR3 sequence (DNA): TGTGCCAGTAGCCCCTCGCGGGTCGAGCAGTTCTTC. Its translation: CASSPSRVEQFF.

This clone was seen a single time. The CDR3 DNA is TGTGCCATCAGTGGGGACAGGGGAGGGACTGAAGCTTTCTTT. Translated, it gives CAISGDRGGTEAFF. The rearrangement joins TRBV10-3 to TRBJ1-1, with 10 positions matching TRBD1. Germline CDR1 ENHRY, CDR2 SYGVKD. The CDR3 contains 14 residues. The V gene end was trimmed by 4 bases and the J gene end by 5 bases; junction bases not matched to a gene: 4.

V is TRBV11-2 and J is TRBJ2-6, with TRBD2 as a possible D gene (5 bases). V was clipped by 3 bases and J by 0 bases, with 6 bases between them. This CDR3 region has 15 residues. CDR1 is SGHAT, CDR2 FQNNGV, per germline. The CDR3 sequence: CASSFGLSGANVLTF. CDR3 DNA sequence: TGTGCCAGCAGCTTCGGACTCTCTGGGGCCAACGTCCTGACTTTC.

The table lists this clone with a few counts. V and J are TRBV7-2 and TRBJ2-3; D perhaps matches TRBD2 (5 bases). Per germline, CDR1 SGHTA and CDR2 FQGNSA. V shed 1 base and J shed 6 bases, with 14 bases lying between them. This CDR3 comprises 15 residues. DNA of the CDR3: TGTGCCAGCAGCTTAGGGGTACTAGGTTCGGATACGCAGTATTTT. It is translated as CASSLGVLGSDTQYF.

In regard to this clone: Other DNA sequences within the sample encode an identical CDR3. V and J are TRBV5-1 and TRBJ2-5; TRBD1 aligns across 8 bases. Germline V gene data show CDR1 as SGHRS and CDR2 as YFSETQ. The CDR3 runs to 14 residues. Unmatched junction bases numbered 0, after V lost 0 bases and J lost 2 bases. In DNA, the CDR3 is TGCGCCAGCAGCTTGGGACAGGGGCAAGAGACCCAGTACTTC. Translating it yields CASSLGQGQETQYF.

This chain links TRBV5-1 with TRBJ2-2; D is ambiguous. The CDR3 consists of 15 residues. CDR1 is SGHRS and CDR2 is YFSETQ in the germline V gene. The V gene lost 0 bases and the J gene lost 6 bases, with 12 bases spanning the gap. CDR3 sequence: CASSLANGPAGELFF. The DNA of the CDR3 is TGCGCCAGCAGCTTGGCCAATGGTCCAGCCGGGGAGCTGTTTTTT.

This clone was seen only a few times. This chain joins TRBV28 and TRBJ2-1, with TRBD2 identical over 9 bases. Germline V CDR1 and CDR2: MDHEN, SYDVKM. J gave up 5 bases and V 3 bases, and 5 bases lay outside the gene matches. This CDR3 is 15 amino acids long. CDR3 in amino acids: CASSLTSGGNNEQFF. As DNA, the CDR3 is TGTGCCAGCAGTTTGACTAGCGGAGGAAACAATGAGCAGTTCTTC.

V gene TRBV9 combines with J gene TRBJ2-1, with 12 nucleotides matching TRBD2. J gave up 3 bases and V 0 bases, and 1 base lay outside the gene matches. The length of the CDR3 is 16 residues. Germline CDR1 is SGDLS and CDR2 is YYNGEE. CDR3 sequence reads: CASSVGTSGNYNEQFF. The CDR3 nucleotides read TGTGCCAGCAGCGTAGGGACTAGCGGGAACTACAATGAGCAGTTCTTC.

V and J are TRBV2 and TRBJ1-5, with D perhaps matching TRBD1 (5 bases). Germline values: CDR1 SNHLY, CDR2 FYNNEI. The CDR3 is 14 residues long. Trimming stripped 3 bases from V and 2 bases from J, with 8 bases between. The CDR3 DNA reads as TGTGCCAGCAGTGACAGGGTTGGCAATCAGCCCCAGCATTTT. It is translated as CASSDRVGNQPQHF.

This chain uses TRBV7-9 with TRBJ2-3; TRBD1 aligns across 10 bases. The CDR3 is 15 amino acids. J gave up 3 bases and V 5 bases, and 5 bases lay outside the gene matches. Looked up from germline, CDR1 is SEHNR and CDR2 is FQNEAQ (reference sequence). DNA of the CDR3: TGTGCCAGCAGCCACGGACAGGGGGTAACAGATACGCAGTATTTT. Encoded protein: CASSHGQGVTDTQYF.

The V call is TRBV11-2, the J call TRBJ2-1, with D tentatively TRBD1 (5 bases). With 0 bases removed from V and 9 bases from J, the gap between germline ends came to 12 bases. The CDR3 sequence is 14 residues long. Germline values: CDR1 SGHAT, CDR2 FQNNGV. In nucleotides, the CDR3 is TGTGCCAGCAGCTTAGATCAGGGAAGGATTGAGCAGTTCTTC. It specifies CASSLDQGRIEQFF.

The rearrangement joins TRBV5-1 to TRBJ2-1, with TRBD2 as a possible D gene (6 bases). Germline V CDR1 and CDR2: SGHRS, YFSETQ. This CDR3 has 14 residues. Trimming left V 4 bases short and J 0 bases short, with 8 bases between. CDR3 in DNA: TGCGCCAGCAGCGGGGGGAACTCCTACAATGAGCAGTTCTTC. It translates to CASSGGNSYNEQFF.

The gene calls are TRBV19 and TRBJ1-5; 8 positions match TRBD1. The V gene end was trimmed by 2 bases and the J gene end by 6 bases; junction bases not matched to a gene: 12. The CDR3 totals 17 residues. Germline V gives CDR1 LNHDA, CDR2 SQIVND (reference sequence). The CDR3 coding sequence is TGTGCCAGTAGTATAACATCGGACAGGGTGTGGGGTCAGCCCCAGCATTTT. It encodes CASSITSDRVWGQPQHF.

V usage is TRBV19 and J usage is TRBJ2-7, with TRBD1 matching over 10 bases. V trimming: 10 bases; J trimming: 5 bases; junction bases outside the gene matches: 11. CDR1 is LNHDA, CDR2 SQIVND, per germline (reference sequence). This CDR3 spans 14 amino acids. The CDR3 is CATCRDRGMDEQYF. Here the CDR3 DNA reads TGTGCCACATGCCGGGACAGGGGAATGGACGAGCAGTACTTC.

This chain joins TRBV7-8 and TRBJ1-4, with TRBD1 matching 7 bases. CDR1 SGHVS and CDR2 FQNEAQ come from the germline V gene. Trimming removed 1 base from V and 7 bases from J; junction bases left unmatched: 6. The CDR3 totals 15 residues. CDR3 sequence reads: CASSLVRGRSEKLFF. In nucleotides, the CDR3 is TGTGCCAGCAGCTTAGTGAGGGGGCGGAGTGAAAAACTGTTTTTT.

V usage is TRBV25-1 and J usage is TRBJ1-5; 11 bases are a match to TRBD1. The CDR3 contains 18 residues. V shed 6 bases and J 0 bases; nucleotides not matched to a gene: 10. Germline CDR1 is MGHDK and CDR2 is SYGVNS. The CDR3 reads CASSPDRGRLFSNQPQHF. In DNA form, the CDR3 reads TGTGCCAGCAGCCCGGACAGGGGGCGATTATTTAGCAATCAGCCCCAGCATTTT.

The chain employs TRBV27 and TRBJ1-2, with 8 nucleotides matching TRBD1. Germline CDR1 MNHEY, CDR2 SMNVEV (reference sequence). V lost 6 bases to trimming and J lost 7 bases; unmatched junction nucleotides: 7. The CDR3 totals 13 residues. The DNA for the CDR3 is TGTGCCAGCAGACCCGGGACAGGAGTTGGCTACACCTTC. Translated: CASRPGTGVGYTF.

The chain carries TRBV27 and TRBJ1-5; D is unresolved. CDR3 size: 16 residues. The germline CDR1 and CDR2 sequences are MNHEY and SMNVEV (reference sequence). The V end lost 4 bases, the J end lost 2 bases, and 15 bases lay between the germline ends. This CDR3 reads CASSSRASRGNQPQHF. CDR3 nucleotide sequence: TGTGCCAGCAGTTCGCGGGCATCCCGGGGCAATCAGCCCCAGCATTTT.

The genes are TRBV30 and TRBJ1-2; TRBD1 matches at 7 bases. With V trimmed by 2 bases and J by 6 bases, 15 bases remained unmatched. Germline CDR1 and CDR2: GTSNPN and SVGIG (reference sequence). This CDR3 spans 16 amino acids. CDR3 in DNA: TGTGCCTGGAGTCGGGGTAACACAGGGGTGGGCGATGGCTACACCTTC. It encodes CAWSRGNTGVGDGYTF.

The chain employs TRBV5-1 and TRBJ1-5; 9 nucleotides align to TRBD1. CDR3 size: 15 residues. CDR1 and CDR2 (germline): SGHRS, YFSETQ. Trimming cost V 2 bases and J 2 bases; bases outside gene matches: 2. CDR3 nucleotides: TGCGCCAGCAGCTTACAGGGGGCAGGCAATCAGCCCCAGCATTTT. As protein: CASSLQGAGNQPQHF.

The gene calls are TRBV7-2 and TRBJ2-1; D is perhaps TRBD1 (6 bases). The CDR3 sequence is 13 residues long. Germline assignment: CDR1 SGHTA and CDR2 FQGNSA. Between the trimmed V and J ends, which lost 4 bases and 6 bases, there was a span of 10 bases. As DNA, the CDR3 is TGTGCCAGCAGCTCCCAGGGGCCCAATGAGCAGTTCTTC. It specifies CASSSQGPNEQFF.

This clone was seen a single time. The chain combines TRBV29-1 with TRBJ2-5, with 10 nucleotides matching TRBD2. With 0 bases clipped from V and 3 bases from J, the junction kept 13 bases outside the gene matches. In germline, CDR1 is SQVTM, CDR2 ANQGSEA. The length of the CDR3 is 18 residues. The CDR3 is CSVEEGRLAGAREETQYF. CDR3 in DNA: TGCAGCGTTGAAGAGGGGAGGCTAGCGGGAGCGAGAGAAGAGACCCAGTACTTC. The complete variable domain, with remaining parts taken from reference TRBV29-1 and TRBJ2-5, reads SAVISQKPSRDICQRGTSLTIQCQVDSQVTMMFWYRQQPGQSLTLIATANQGSEATYESGFVIDKFPISRPNLTFSTLTVSNMSPEDSSIYLCSVEEGRLAGAREETQYFGPGTRLLVL.

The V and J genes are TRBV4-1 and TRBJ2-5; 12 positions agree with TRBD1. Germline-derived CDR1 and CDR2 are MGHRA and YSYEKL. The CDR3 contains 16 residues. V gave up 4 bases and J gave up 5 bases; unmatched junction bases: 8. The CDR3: CASSPGDRGLGETQYF. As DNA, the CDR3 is TGCGCCAGCAGCCCCGGGGACAGGGGGCTCGGGGAGACCCAGTACTTC.

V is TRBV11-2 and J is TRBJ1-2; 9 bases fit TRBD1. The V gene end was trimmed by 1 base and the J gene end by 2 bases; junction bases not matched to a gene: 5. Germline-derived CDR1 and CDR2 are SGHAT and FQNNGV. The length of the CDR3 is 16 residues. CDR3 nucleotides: TGTGCCAGCAGCTTAGCTGTGGGACAGGGAAACTATGGCTACACCTTC. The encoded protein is CASSLAVGQGNYGYTF.

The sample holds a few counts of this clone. The CDR3 protein is CASSSGTASYEQYF. For the CDR3, the DNA is TGTGCCAGCAGCTCCGGGACAGCCTCCTACGAGCAGTACTTC. V is TRBV9 and J is TRBJ2-7; 7 positions agree with TRBD1. The CDR3 totals 14 residues. After removal of 4 bases from V and 0 bases from J, the junction contained 4 bases not matched to a gene. Germline V lookup: CDR1 SGDLS, CDR2 YYNGEE.